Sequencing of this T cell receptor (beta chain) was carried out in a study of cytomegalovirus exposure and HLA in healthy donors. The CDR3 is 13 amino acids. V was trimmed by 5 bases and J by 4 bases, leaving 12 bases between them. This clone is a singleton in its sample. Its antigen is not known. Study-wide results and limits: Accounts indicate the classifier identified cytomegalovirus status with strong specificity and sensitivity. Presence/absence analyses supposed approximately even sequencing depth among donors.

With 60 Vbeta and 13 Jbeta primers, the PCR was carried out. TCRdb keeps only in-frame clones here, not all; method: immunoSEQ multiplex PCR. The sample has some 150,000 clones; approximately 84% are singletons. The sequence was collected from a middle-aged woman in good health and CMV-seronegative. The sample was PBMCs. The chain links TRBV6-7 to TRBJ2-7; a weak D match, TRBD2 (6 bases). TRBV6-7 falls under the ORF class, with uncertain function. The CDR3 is CASSIQRGYEQYF. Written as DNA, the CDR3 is TGTGCCAGCAGTATCCAACGGGGGTACGAGCAGTACTTC.